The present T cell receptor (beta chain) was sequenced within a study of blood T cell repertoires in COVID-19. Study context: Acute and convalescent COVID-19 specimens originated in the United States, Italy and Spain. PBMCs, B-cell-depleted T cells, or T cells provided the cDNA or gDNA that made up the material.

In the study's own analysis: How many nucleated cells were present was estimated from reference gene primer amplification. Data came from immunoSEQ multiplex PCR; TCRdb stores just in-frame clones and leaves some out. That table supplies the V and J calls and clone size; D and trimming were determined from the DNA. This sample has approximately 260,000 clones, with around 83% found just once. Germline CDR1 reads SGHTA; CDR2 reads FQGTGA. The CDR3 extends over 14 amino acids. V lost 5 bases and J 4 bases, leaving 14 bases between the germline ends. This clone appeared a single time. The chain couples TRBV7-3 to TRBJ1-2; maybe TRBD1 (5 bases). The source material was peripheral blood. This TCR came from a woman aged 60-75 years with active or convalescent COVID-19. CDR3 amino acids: CASSPQPTVYGYTF. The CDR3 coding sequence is TGTGCCAGCAGCCCCCAACCGACAGTCTATGGCTACACCTTC.